The 28 T cell receptor beta chains below all came from one sample that was sequenced in a study of blood T cells in healthy people across ages. Sample-barcoded 5' priming and a J-beta primer mix drove a second PCR of roughly 6 to 12 cycles. TCRdb processed the 5' RACE reads anew with MiXCR; each CDR3 protein has one entry. The sample has approximately 820,000 distinct CDR3 sequences, under 45% seen once. Sequenced material: blood. These TCRs come from a man aged 60 to 75 in good health.

V gene TRBV7-8 combines with J gene TRBJ2-4; D is uncertain. This CDR3 is built from 12 residues. V lost 5 bases to trimming and J lost 13 bases, with 15 bases between them. The germline gives CDR1 SGHVS, CDR2 FQNEAQ. The DNA for the CDR3 is TGTGCCAGCAGCCTATCATCCCAGGAGCAGTACTTC. It specifies CASSLSSQEQYF.

This sequence joins TRBV11-2 and TRBJ2-4, with TRBD1 matching 8 bases. The DNA end is more similar to TRBJ2-7, so the J call may be wrong. This CDR3 comprises 17 residues. The germline gives CDR1 SGHAT, CDR2 FQNNGV. In DNA form, the CDR3 reads TGTGCCAGCAGCTGGGGTTGTGGACAGGGTAAAACCTACGAGCAGTACTTC. Translating gives CASSWGCGQGKTYEQYF.

The V gene is TRBV7-2, the J gene TRBJ1-4; no clear D. V lost 7 bases and J 1 base, leaving 10 bases between the germline ends. This CDR3 comprises 14 residues. Per germline, CDR1 SGHTA and CDR2 FQGNSA. The CDR3 sequence is CASTHGVTNEKLFF. The CDR3, as DNA: TGTGCCAGCACCCACGGGGTAACTAATGAAAAACTGTTTTTT.

This chain uses TRBV5-1 with TRBJ2-3, with unresolved D. Germline-derived CDR1 and CDR2 are SGHRS and YFSETQ. Deletions cut 4 bases from V and 2 bases from J, with 5 bases between. The CDR3 extends over 12 amino acids. The CDR3 coding sequence is TGCGCCAGCAGCGAGAACACAGATACGCAGTATTTT. Its translation is CASSENTDTQYF. Based on the CDR3 plus reference TRBV5-1 and TRBJ2-3, the full variable domain is KAGVTQTPRYLIKTRGQQVTLSCSPISGHRSVSWYQQTPGQGLQFLFEYFSETQRNKGNFPGRFSGRQFSNSRSEMNVSTLELGDSALYLCASSENTDTQYFGPGTRLTVL.

J is TRBJ2-5 and V is TRBV6-7; no reliable D call. TRBV6-7 is an open reading frame, and its role is uncertain. The CDR3 has 15 residues. Deletions cut 0 bases from V and 2 bases from J, with 10 bases between. CDR3 sequence: CASSYSLGRQETQYF. The DNA for the CDR3 is TGTGCCAGCAGTTACTCACTGGGTAGGCAAGAGACCCAGTACTTC.

V gene TRBV14 combines with J gene TRBJ2-1, with 8 bases fitting TRBD2. The CDR3 spans 15 residues. Trimming removed 4 bases from V and 8 bases from J; junction bases left unmatched: 10. Germline-derived CDR1 and CDR2 are SGHDN and FVKESK. CDR3: CASSPGTSIGDEQFF. CDR3 nucleotide sequence: TGTGCCAGCAGCCCCGGGACTAGTATCGGCGATGAGCAGTTCTTC.

The V and J genes are TRBV6-6 and TRBJ2-1; no definite D call. Between the trimmed V and J ends, which lost 0 bases and 3 bases, there was a span of 15 bases. Germline CDR1 and CDR2: MNHNY and SVGAGI (reference sequence). The CDR3 has 17 residues. In nucleotides, the CDR3 is TGTGCCAGCAGTTACTCCCTGGGCAAGCCAAACTACAATGAGCAGTTCTTC. Translation: CASSYSLGKPNYNEQFF.

For this clonotype: A read error may explain this, as a much larger clone is one base away. The chain carries TRBV29-1 and TRBJ2-7; 11 nucleotides align to TRBD1. The CDR3 contains 14 residues. CDR1 and CDR2 from the germline V gene are SQVTM and ANQGSEA. CDR3 DNA: TGCAGCGTCCGGACAGGGGGCAGCTCCTCCGAGCAGTACTTC. This translates into CSVRTGGSSSEQYF.

Details on this clonotype: This may stem from a read error, because a much larger clone lies one nucleotide away. The CDR3 protein is CASSLDRTGCGQETQYF. DNA for the CDR3: TGTGCCAGCAGCTTAGATAGGACAGGGTGCGGGCAAGAGACCCAGTACTTC. The gene calls are TRBV7-2 and TRBJ2-7, with TRBD1 identical over 8 bases. TRBJ2-5 matches the DNA end more closely, so the J call is doubtful. CDR1 and CDR2 (germline): SGHTA, FQGNSA. The CDR3 is 17 residues long.

V is TRBV24-1 and J is TRBJ2-1; 7 nucleotides align to TRBD1. Germline trimming cut 3 bases from V and 2 bases from J; bases unmatched to any gene: 0. The CDR3 is made up of 14 amino acids. Germline lookup yields CDR1 KGHDR and CDR2 SFDVKD. CDR3 DNA sequence: TGTGCCACCAGTGATGGGACAGCCTACAATGAGCAGTTCTTC. Its protein is CATSDGTAYNEQFF.

The rearrangement joins TRBV20-1 to TRBJ2-7; D not certain. The CDR3 sequence is 12 residues long. Germline CDR1 and CDR2: DFQATT and SNEGSKA (reference sequence). V lost 3 bases to trimming and J lost 4 bases, with 10 bases between them. As DNA, the CDR3 is TGCAGTGCTAGTTATAACCAATACGAGCAGTACTTC. Translation gives CSASYNQYEQYF.

The V gene is TRBV15, the J gene TRBJ2-1; D call uncertain. Germline lookup yields CDR1 LNHNV and CDR2 YYDKDF (reference sequence). The CDR3 runs to 15 residues. The V end was cut by 0 bases, the J end by 4 bases, with 10 bases between. The CDR3: CATSRDAQEYNEQFF. The CDR3 DNA reads TGTGCCACCAGCAGAGATGCGCAGGAGTACAATGAGCAGTTCTTC.

This clonotype was seen a handful of times. J is TRBJ2-7 and V is TRBV20-1, with a possible D match to TRBD2 (5 bases). Trimming stripped 0 bases from V and 7 bases from J, with 16 bases between. Germline-derived CDR1 and CDR2 are DFQATT and SNEGSKA (reference sequence). CDR3 length: 14 residues. DNA for the CDR3: TGCAGTGCTAGAGACCCGGGGTCCTACAATGAGCAGTACTTC. Translating gives CSARDPGSYNEQYF.

Only a few counts were recorded for this clonotype. This rearrangement joins TRBV7-2 to TRBJ2-7, with a tentative D call TRBD2 (6 bases). CDR1 is SGHTA and CDR2 is FQGNSA in the germline V gene. CDR3 length equals 18 residues. The germline V and J ends were trimmed by 2 bases and 0 bases, with 20 bases remaining between them. DNA for the CDR3: TGTGCCAGCAGCTTAAACGGGCGAGGTAGCGGAAGCTCCTACGAGCAGTACTTC. It encodes CASSLNGRGSGSSYEQYF.

This chain links TRBV30 with TRBJ2-5; possible D gene TRBD2, 6 bases. This CDR3 is built from 13 residues. V shed 5 bases and J shed 7 bases, with 17 bases lying between them. CDR1 is GTSNPN and CDR2 is SVGIG in the germline V gene (reference sequence). CDR3 sequence (DNA): TGTGCCTGGGGTACTAGTGCAGCGGGGACCCAGTACTTC. Its translation: CAWGTSAAGTQYF.

The chain uses TRBV4-1 and TRBJ1-4, with D unclear. The CDR3 is 17 residues long. The V and J ends lost 1 base and 0 bases respectively, with 12 bases between them. Germline CDR1 MGHRA, CDR2 YSYEKL. CDR3 nucleotides: TGCGCCAGCAGCCAAGTTAACTTTCAGGCAACTAATGAAAAACTGTTTTTT. As protein: CASSQVNFQATNEKLFF.

The J gene is TRBJ2-7, the V gene TRBV12-3 or TRBV12-4; D is unresolved. The CDR3 runs to 17 residues. The V and J ends lost 0 bases and 5 bases respectively, with 20 bases between them. The DNA of the CDR3 is TGTGCCAGCAGTTTAGCGGGTATGATGGCAAAACGGCACGAGCAGTACTTC. It yields the protein CASSLAGMMAKRHEQYF.

The rearrangement links TRBV7-2 to TRBJ2-2, with D perhaps TRBD1 (6 bases). This CDR3 spans 15 amino acids. The germline V and J ends were trimmed by 3 bases and 1 base, with 9 bases remaining between them. Germline V CDR1 and CDR2: SGHTA, FQGNSA. In DNA, the CDR3 is TGTGCCAGCAGCTTTGGACAGCTGAACACCGGGGAGCTGTTTTTT. It specifies CASSFGQLNTGELFF.

As concerns this clonotype: This may be a read error: a much more frequent sequence differs by one nucleotide. The rearrangement uses TRBV7-6 and TRBJ2-7; no clear D. The germline V gene encodes CDR1 SGHVS and CDR2 FNYEAQ. Trimming pared 1 base from V and 3 bases from J, leaving 13 bases between. The CDR3 length is 15 residues. In DNA form, the CDR3 reads TGTGCCAGCAGCTTAGGCAGAAGCACTGTCTACGAGCAGTACTTC. Translation: CASSLGRSTVYEQYF.

The chain links TRBV5-1 to TRBJ2-7; the match to TRBD2 covers 13 bases. Germline assignment: CDR1 SGHRS and CDR2 YFSETQ. The CDR3 is 14 amino acids. V was pared by 7 bases and J by 4 bases, with 5 bases of the junction left unmatched. The CDR3 DNA reads TGCGCCAGCGGCGGGACTAGCGGGACATACGAGCAGTACTTC. This encodes CASGGTSGTYEQYF. The whole variable domain, filled in from reference TRBV5-1 and TRBJ2-7, reads KAGVTQTPRYLIKTRGQQVTLSCSPISGHRSVSWYQQTPGQGLQFLFEYFSETQRNKGNFPGRFSGRQFSNSRSEMNVSTLELGDSALYLCASGGTSGTYEQYFGPGTRLTVT.

This clonotype was recorded once. A single base separates this from a much larger clone, so it may be a read error. The chain employs TRBV15 and TRBJ1-5; D unresolved. Germline-derived CDR1 and CDR2 are LNHNV and YYDKDF (reference sequence). The CDR3 totals 13 residues. Trimming removed 0 bases at V and 6 bases at J, with 6 bases between. The CDR3, as DNA: TGTGCCACCAGCAGAGAGGGTAGTCAGCCCCAGCATTTT. It is translated as CATSREGSQPQHF.

The CDR3 DNA sequence: TGTGCCAGCGGGAAACACGTGAACACTGAAGCTTTCTTT. Translating it yields CASGKHVNTEAFF. The V gene is TRBV11-1, the J gene TRBJ1-1; D unclear. Trimming left V 8 bases short and J 0 bases short, with 10 bases between. In germline, CDR1 is SGHAT, CDR2 FQDESV (reference sequence). The CDR3 is 13 amino acids.

J is TRBJ2-5 and V is TRBV20-1; 10 bases fit TRBD1. With V trimmed by 5 bases and J by 3 bases, 9 bases remained unmatched. The germline V gene has CDR1 DFQATT and CDR2 SNEGSKA (reference sequence). The CDR3 runs to 15 residues. This CDR3 reads CSACRDRGIKETQYF. For the CDR3, the DNA is TGCAGTGCTTGCCGGGACAGGGGAATTAAAGAGACCCAGTACTTC.

About this clonotype itself: One base away lies a much larger clone, so this may be a sequencing read error. This sequence joins TRBV20-1 and TRBJ1-4; no firm D call. This CDR3 is 14 amino acids long. Looked up from germline, CDR1 is DFQATT and CDR2 is SNEGSKA (reference sequence). The CDR3 DNA reads TGCGGTGCAACGTTTGACACCTCTAATGAAAAACTGTTTTTT. It specifies CGATFDTSNEKLFF.

This clonotype was seen repeatedly, ten times or more. The rearrangement links TRBV7-2 to TRBJ2-7, with 7 bases matching TRBD1. The CDR3 runs to 15 residues. The V gene's germline CDR1 is SGHTA and CDR2 FQGNSA. Trimming took 5 bases from V and 3 from J; bases not matched to a gene: 10. The CDR3 loop reads CASSPRQGLVYEQYF. As DNA, the CDR3 is TGTGCCAGCAGCCCCCGACAGGGTCTCGTCTACGAGCAGTACTTC.

A few counts support this clonotype. The chain couples TRBV7-9 to TRBJ2-3, with TRBD2 identical over 9 bases. The V and J ends lost 5 bases and 2 bases, in that order; junction bases with no gene match: 8. In germline, CDR1 is SEHNR, CDR2 FQNEAQ (reference sequence). The CDR3 is 16 residues long. The CDR3 loop is CASSDRLAANTDTQYF. The CDR3 DNA sequence: TGTGCCAGCAGCGACCGACTAGCGGCAAACACAGATACGCAGTATTTT.

This clonotype came up a few times. V usage is TRBV12-3 or TRBV12-4 and J usage is TRBJ1-6, with 7 bases that match TRBD1. J lost 8 bases, V lost 5 bases, and 6 bases had no gene match. CDR3 size: 14 residues. The CDR3, as DNA: TGTGCCAGCAGTCTCCGACAGGGCTATTCACCCCTCCACTTT. Translation gives CASSLRQGYSPLHF.

The chain employs TRBV12-3 or TRBV12-4 and TRBJ2-7; weak D call: TRBD2 (7 bases). V lost 2 bases and J 7 bases, leaving 18 bases between the germline ends. The CDR3 length is 15 residues. The CDR3 loop reads CASSLSGGRVNEQYF. CDR3 DNA sequence: TGTGCCAGCAGTTTATCCGGGGGGCGGGTCAATGAGCAGTACTTC.